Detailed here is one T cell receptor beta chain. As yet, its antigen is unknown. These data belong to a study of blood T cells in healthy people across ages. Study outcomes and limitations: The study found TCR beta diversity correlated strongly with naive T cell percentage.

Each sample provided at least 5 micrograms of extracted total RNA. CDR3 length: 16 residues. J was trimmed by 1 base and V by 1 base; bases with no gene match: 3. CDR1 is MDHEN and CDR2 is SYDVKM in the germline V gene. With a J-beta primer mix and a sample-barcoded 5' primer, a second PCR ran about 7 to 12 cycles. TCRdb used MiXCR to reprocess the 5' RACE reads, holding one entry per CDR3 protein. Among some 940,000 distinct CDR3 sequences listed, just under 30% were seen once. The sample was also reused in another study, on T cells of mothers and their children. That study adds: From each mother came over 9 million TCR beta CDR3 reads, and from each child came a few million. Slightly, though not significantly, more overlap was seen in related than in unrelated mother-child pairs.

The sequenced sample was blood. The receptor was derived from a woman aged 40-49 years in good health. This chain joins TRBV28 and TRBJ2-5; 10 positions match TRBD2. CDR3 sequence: CASSLFSGGTQETQYF. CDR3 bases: TGTGCCAGCAGTTTATTTAGCGGGGGGACCCAAGAGACCCAGTACTTC.